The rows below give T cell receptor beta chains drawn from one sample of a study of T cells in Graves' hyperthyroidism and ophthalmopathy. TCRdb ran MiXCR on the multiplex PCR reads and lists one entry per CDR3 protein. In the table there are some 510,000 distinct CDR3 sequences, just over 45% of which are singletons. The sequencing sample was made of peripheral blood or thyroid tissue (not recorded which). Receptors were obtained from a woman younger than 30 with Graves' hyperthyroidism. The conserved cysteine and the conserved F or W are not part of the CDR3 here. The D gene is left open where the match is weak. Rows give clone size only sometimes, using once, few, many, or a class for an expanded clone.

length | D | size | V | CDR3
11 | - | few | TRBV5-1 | ASSLAGRSPLH
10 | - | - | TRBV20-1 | SARGGGTEAF
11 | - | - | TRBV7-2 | ASSGVPSYEQY
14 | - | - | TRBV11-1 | ASSEDTGRLFTEAF
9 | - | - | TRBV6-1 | ASIQVTEAF
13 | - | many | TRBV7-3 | ASSLTRGAADGYT
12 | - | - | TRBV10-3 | ASRAPGQRNGYT
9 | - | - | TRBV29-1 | RVGMNTEAF
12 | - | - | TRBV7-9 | ASKGWTVNSPLH
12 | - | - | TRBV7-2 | ASSGEYGTNVLT
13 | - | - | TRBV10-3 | ASSEEETVNYGYT
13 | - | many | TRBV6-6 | ASSLQGSGANVLT
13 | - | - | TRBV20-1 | SARLGKVITGELF
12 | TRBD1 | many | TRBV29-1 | SVEEGQGGQPQH
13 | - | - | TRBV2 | ASSLGTGERNEAF
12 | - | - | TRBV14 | ASSRGPDSYEQY
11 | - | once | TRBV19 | ASSPSGSGGYT
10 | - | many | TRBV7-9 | ASSLLISPLH
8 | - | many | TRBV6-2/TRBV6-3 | ASSYGGYT
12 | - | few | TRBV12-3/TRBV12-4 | ASRDRGPDSPLH
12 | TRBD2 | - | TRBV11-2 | ASSSIAGQETQY
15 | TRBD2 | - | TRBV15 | ATSSELAGRGQETQY
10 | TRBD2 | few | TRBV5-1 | ASTLAGDEQY
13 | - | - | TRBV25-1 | ASSLFAGFGSPLH
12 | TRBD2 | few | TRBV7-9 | ASTQREIEETQY
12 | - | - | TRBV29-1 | SVEGLLPPNEQF
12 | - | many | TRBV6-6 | ASSYSGRNYGYT